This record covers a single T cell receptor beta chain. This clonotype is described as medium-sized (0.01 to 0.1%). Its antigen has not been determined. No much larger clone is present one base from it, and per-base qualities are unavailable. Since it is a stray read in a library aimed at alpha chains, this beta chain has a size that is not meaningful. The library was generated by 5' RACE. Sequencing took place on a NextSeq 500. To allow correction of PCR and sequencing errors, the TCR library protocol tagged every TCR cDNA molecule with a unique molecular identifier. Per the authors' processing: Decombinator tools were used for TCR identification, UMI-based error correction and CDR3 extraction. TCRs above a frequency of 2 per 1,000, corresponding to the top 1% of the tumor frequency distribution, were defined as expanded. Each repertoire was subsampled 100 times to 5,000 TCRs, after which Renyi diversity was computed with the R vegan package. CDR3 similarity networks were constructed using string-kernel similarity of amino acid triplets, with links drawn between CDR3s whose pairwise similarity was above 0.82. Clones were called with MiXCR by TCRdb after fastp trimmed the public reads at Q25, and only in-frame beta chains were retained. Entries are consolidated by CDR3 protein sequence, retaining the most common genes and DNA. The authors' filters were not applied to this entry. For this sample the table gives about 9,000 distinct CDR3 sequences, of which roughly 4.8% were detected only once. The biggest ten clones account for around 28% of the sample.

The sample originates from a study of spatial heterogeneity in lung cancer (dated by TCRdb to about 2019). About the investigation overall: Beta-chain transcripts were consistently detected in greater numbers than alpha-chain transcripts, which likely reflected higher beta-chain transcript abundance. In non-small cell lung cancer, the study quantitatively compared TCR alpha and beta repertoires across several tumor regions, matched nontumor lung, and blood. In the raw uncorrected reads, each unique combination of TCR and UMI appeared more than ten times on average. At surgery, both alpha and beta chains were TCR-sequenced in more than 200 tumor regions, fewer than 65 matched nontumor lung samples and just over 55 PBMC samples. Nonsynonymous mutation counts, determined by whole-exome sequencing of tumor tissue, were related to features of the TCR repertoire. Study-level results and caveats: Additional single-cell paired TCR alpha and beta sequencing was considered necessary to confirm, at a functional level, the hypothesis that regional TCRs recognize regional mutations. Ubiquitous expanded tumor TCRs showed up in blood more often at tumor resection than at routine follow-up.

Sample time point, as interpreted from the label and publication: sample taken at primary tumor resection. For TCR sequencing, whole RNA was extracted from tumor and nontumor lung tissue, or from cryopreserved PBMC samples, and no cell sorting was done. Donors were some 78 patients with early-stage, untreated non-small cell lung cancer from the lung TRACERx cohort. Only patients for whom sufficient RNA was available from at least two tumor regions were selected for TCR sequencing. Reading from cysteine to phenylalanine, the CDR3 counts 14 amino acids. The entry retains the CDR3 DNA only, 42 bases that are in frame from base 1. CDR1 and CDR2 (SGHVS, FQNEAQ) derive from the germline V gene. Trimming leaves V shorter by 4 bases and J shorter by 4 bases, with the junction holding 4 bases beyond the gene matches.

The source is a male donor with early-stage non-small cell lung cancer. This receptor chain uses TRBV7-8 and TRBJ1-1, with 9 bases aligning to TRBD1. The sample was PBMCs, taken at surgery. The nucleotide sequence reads TGTGCCAGCAGCTCACAGGGGGCAAGCACTGAAGCTTTCTTT. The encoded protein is CASSSQGASTEAFF.